The clone carrying this T cell receptor beta chain is judged medium-sized. The target antigen is unknown. The method was immunoSEQ multiplex PCR; TCRdb's version includes in-frame clones alone and lacks a portion of them. The top ten clones hold around 9.1% of a sample with some 11,000 clones, about 62% of them seen once. These data originate in a study of tumor-infiltrating lymphocytes in localized non-small cell lung cancer. Study-level background: Tumor tissue and non-adjacent uninvolved lung came from each patient.

Study-wide points: IM1 and IM2 tumors showed no difference in T-cell fraction.

Germline lookup yields CDR1 MNHEY and CDR2 SVGAGI. This CDR3 region has 16 residues. The V end was cut by 0 bases, the J end by 1 base, with 7 bases between. The specimen was lung tumor tissue. The chain joins TRBV6-5 to TRBJ2-6; no clear D. The TCR comes from a human donor with non-small cell lung cancer. CDR3 sequence reads: CASSYSSASGANVLTF. The CDR3 bases are TGTGCCAGCAGTTACTCGTCAGCGTCTGGGGCCAACGTCCTGACTTTC.